The T cell receptor (beta chain) described here comes from a study of cytomegalovirus exposure and HLA in healthy donors. Study results and limitations: Later genetic work tied a missense DCLRE1C variant to beta-chain V and J trimming. A previous analysis found most TCR beta V segments productive roughly 87% or roughly 30% of the time. Sequencing probably produced one cluster of sequence variants that were highly shared.

With 60 Vbeta and 13 Jbeta primers, the PCR was carried out. Method: immunoSEQ multiplex PCR; TCRdb's copy keeps in-frame clones and lacks some. The data show approximately 200,000 clones, with about four fifths seen just once and more than 1.5% held by the top ten. With 5 bases removed from V and 1 base from J, the gap between germline ends came to 17 bases. Germline V lookup: CDR1 SEHNR, CDR2 FQNEAQ (reference sequence). The CDR3 runs 16 residues. Comments on this clone: Its cognate antigen is unknown.

The chain combines TRBV7-9 with TRBJ1-1, with a possible D match to TRBD1 (5 bases). The receptor was derived from a girl under 18 in good health and CMV-seropositive. The specimen was PBMCs. CDR3 amino acids: CASSPGGGGQNTEAFF. The CDR3 DNA reads as TGTGCCAGCAGCCCCGGGGGAGGAGGGCAGAACACTGAAGCTTTCTTT.